A single T cell receptor (beta chain) is shown here with its context. The antigen is not known. The CDR3 extends over 13 amino acids. The germline CDR1 and CDR2 sequences are LGHNA and YNFKEQ. V shed 5 bases and J shed 8 bases, with 13 bases lying between them. For the second PCR, which ran for roughly 7 to 11 cycles, a sample-barcoded 5' primer and a J-beta primer mix were used. TCRdb redid the calling of the 5' RACE reads with MiXCR, one entry per CDR3 protein. The data contain around 1,000,000 distinct CDR3 sequences, roughly two fifths of them seen just once; the ten biggest clones take up about an eighth. Each donor was a healthy Caucasian individual from Russia, aged roughly 6 to 90. The data originate from a study of blood T cells in healthy people across ages. Overall study findings and caveats: Whereas aged donors had fewer naive CD4+ cells, long-lived donors had more of them and higher diversity.

The receptor's source is a man between 18 and 35 years old in good health. Sequencing used blood. V and J are TRBV4-2 and TRBJ2-1; D remains ambiguous. The CDR3 reads CASSSKPEDEQFF. DNA of the CDR3: TGTGCCAGCAGCTCAAAACCAGAGGATGAGCAGTTCTTC.